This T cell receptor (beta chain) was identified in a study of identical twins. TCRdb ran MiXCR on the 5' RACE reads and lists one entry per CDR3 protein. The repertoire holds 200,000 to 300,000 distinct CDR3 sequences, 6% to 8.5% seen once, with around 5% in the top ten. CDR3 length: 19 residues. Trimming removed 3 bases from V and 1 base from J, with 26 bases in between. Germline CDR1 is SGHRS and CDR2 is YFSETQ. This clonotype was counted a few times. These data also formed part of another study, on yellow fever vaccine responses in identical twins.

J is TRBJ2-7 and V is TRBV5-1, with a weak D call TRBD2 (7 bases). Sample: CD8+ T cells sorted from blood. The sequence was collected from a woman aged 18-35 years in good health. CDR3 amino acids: CASSSPGEGVPFGSYEQYF. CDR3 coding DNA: TGCGCCAGCAGCTCCCCTGGGGAGGGGGTACCTTTCGGTTCCTACGAGCAGTACTTC.